The 18 T cell receptor beta chains in this list originate from one sample, sequenced in a study of Tregs in tolerant kidney transplant recipients. Profiling relied on immunoSEQ multiplex PCR, and the TCRdb table lists in-frame clones only, not all of them. This sample carries around 50,000 clones, approximately 82% of them seen once, and the ten largest clones take about 5%. Material: CD4+ T cells from blood. These receptors came from a human donor in good health.

The V gene is TRBV18, the J gene TRBJ1-5, with D possibly TRBD1 on 6 matching bases. V was trimmed by 3 bases and J by 6 bases, leaving 15 bases between them. This CDR3 is built from 15 residues. Germline CDR1 KGHSH, CDR2 LQKENI. CDR3 region: CASSPVNGGTQPQHF. For the CDR3, the DNA is TGTGCCAGCTCACCGGTAAACGGGGGCACTCAGCCCCAGCATTTT.

V usage is TRBV11-1 and J usage is TRBJ2-5, with D hard to call. Trimming took off 5 bases at V and 0 bases at J, with 13 bases between the two ends. This CDR3 spans 15 amino acids. CDR1 SGHAT and CDR2 FQDESV come from the germline V gene (reference sequence). CDR3 protein: CASSQEAEYQETQYF. The CDR3 nucleotides read TGTGCCAGCAGCCAGGAAGCCGAGTACCAAGAGACCCAGTACTTC.

The chain combines TRBV10-3 with TRBJ1-5, with D possibly matching TRBD1 (6 bases). The CDR3 is 15 amino acids. Germline CDR1 and CDR2: ENHRY and SYGVKD. Deletions cut 2 bases from V and 10 bases from J, with 18 bases between. CDR3 region: CAISEDHDDRSPQHF. CDR3 nucleotides: TGTGCCATCAGTGAGGACCATGACGACAGGTCACCCCAGCATTTT.

This clone was detected once. The rearrangement uses TRBV18 and TRBJ1-3; D is unclear. CDR3 size: 15 residues. V was shortened by 3 bases and J by 1 base, with 10 bases between the two germline ends. Germline CDR1 reads KGHSH; CDR2 reads LQKENI. The CDR3 sequence is CASSPSGGSGNTIYF. Written as DNA, the CDR3 is TGTGCCAGCTCACCTTCTGGCGGATCTGGAAACACCATATATTTT.

This sequence joins TRBV7-9 and TRBJ1-2, with D perhaps matching TRBD1 (6 bases). Germline CDR1 is SEHNR and CDR2 is FQNEAQ (reference sequence). Trimming left V 5 bases short and J 8 bases short, with 21 bases between. The CDR3 covers 15 residues. DNA for the CDR3: TGTGCCAGCAGCAAAAGGCAGGGACAAGTAGGCGGCTACACCTTC. Translating gives CASSKRQGQVGGYTF. The whole variable domain, remainder taken from reference TRBV7-9 and TRBJ1-2, is DTGVSQNPRHKITKRGQNVTFRCDPISEHNRLYWYRQTLGQGPEFLTYFQNEAQLEKSRLLSDRFSAERPKGSFSTLEIQRTEQGDSAMYLCASSKRQGQVGGYTFGSGTRLTVV.

V gene TRBV25-1 combines with J gene TRBJ2-2; the match to TRBD1 covers 9 bases. From germline, CDR1 is MGHDK and CDR2 SYGVNS. The junction had 8 bases not matched to a gene; V was cut back by 3 bases and J by 0 bases. The CDR3 has 18 residues. The chain's CDR3 is CASSEQTGTGPNTGELFF. CDR3 coding DNA: TGTGCCAGCAGTGAGCAAACCGGGACAGGGCCGAACACCGGGGAGCTGTTTTTT. Drawing the rest from reference TRBV25-1 and TRBJ2-2, the complete variable domain is EADIYQTPRYLVIGTGKKITLECSQTMGHDKMYWYQQDPGMELHLIHYSYGVNSTEKGDLSSESTVSRIRTEHFPLTLESARPSHTSQYLCASSEQTGTGPNTGELFFGEGSRLTVL.

The rearrangement links TRBV18 to TRBJ2-5, with D unresolved. V lost 5 bases to trimming and J lost 0 bases, with 4 bases between them. The CDR3 totals 12 residues. From germline, CDR1 is KGHSH and CDR2 LQKENI. The CDR3 spells CASSADQETQYF. The CDR3 nucleotides read TGTGCCAGCTCAGCCGACCAAGAGACCCAGTACTTC.

This chain joins TRBV5-1 and TRBJ2-1; 9 bases map to TRBD2. The CDR3 has 16 amino acids. Germline V lookup: CDR1 SGHRS, CDR2 YFSETQ. V gave up 0 bases and J gave up 6 bases; unmatched junction bases: 7. The CDR3 DNA follows: TGCGCCAGCAGCTTGGAGTCGGGACTAGCTGGCAATGAGCAGTTCTTC. This translates into CASSLESGLAGNEQFF.

The chain links TRBV27 to TRBJ1-1; TRBD1 agrees at 7 bases. Germline CDR1 MNHEY, CDR2 SMNVEV (reference sequence). The ends lost 4 bases at V and 4 bases at J; junction bases unmatched: 3. The CDR3 consists of 13 residues. The CDR3 coding sequence is TGTGCCAGCAGTTCGACAGGGTTCACTGAAGCTTTCTTT. Its protein product is CASSSTGFTEAFF.

This clone was detected a few times. The V and J genes are TRBV2 and TRBJ2-3, with D unresolved. The CDR3 has 17 residues. Trimming pared 4 bases from V and 6 bases from J, leaving 23 bases between. CDR1 and CDR2 (germline): SNHLY, FYNNEI. The chain's CDR3 is CASSASSKEFLLDTQYF. The CDR3 bases are TGTGCCAGCAGTGCCTCCTCTAAGGAGTTCTTATTGGATACGCAGTATTTT.

J is TRBJ2-4 and V is TRBV27; 8 bases match TRBD2. The CDR3 totals 20 residues. The V gene's germline CDR1 is MNHEY and CDR2 SMNVEV (reference sequence). V dropped 2 bases and J dropped 0; count of bases not matched to a gene: 15. The CDR3 DNA reads as TGTGCCAGCAGTTTAGGCATCCCCCAACTAGCGGAGGAAGCCAAAAACATTCAGTACTTC. Its protein product is CASSLGIPQLAEEAKNIQYF.

This clone appeared once. The chain employs TRBV28 and TRBJ2-2; possible D gene TRBD2, 6 bases. The germline gives CDR1 MDHEN, CDR2 SYDVKM. The V gene lost 1 base and the J gene lost 5 bases, with 17 bases spanning the gap. The CDR3 loop spans 17 amino acids. For the CDR3, the DNA is TGTGCCAGCAGTTTATCACCTGGACTAAGGCGGACCGGGGAGCTGTTTTTT. Residues: CASSLSPGLRRTGELFF. Using reference TRBV28 and TRBJ2-2 for the parts outside the CDR3, the full variable domain is DVKVTQSSRYLVKRTGEKVFLECVQDMDHENMFWYRQDPGLGLRLIYFSYDVKMKEKGDIPEGYSVSREKKERFSLILESASTNQTSMYLCASSLSPGLRRTGELFFGEGSRLTVL.

This rearrangement joins TRBV7-9 to TRBJ1-4, with unresolved D. Germline V CDR1 and CDR2: SEHNR, FQNEAQ (reference sequence). CDR3 length: 16 residues. V was cut by 3 bases and J by 1 base, with 12 bases left in between. In nucleotides, the CDR3 is TGTGCCAGCAGCTTTCGGACCACGGAAACTAATGAAAAACTGTTTTTT. Translation gives CASSFRTTETNEKLFF.

The chain carries TRBV5-5 and TRBJ2-7; TRBD1 aligns across 8 bases. The ends lost 4 bases at V and 5 bases at J; junction bases unmatched: 8. Per the germline V gene, CDR1 is SGHKS and CDR2 is YYEKEE (reference sequence). The CDR3 is 14 amino acids. CDR3 sequence (DNA): TGTGCCAGCAGCCCGTGGACAGGGAGAAACGAGCAGTACTTC. It translates to CASSPWTGRNEQYF.

The chain recombines TRBV9 with TRBJ2-3, with TRBD2 matching over 7 bases. Germline V gene sequence: CDR1 SGDLS, CDR2 YYNGEE. With V trimmed by 2 bases and J by 1 base, 10 bases remained unmatched. The CDR3 has 17 residues. DNA of the CDR3: TGTGCCAGCAGCGTGAGAAATAGCGGGTTGGGCACAGATACGCAGTATTTT. Translated: CASSVRNSGLGTDTQYF.

This chain joins TRBV29-1 and TRBJ2-5, with TRBD2 matching over 7 bases. Losses at the gene ends were 4 bases for V and 11 bases for J; bases not matched to a gene: 13. The CDR3 spans 13 residues. Germline lookup yields CDR1 SQVTM and CDR2 ANQGSEA. As DNA, the CDR3 is TGCAGCGTTGCCGTAGGACTAGAGGCTCCACAGTACTTC. Protein: CSVAVGLEAPQYF.

The chain recombines TRBV2 with TRBJ2-3, with 7 bases matching TRBD2. CDR1 is SNHLY and CDR2 is FYNNEI in the germline V gene. The V gene end was trimmed by 7 bases and the J gene end by 6 bases; junction bases not matched to a gene: 4. CDR3 size: 12 residues. The CDR3 nucleotides are TGTGCCAGCAAATGGGGGGGGGATACGCAGTATTTT. It codes for CASKWGGDTQYF.

The table lists this clone with a count of one. The chain has TRBV7-2 and TRBJ2-3; no clear D gene. The CDR3 is 14 residues long. The germline CDR1 and CDR2 sequences are SGHTA and FQGNSA. V dropped 3 bases and J dropped 2 bases, with 9 bases sitting between them. CDR3 nucleotides: TGTGCCAGCAGCTTGGGCCAATACACAGATACGCAGTATTTT. Protein product: CASSLGQYTDTQYF.